This T cell receptor beta chain was found in a study of vaccination and CD4 T cells after COVID-19. The Oncomine TCR Beta short-read assay sequenced DNA from cultured CD4+ T cells. Using its own MiXCR run on the PCR reads, TCRdb lists one record per CDR3 protein. The repertoire holds fewer than 8,500 distinct CDR3 sequences, with under 40% as singletons. The CDR3 is made up of 15 amino acids. V trimming: 2 bases; J trimming: 2 bases; junction bases outside the gene matches: 2. Germline V gives CDR1 SEHNR, CDR2 FQNEAQ (reference sequence). This sample's treatment: roughly 10-day PBMC culture with coronavirus spike peptide pools or control peptides (ViraFEST assay). Harvesting of the unexposed donor's CD4+ T cells predated the COVID-19 pandemic (2011-2018). About this clonotype: No antigen is known for it.

The gene calls are TRBV7-9 and TRBJ2-3, with TRBD2 identical over 9 bases. This TCR was recovered from a human donor in good health. Sequenced material: CD4+ T cells from blood, cultured in vitro. The CDR3 DNA sequence: TGTGCCAGCAGCTTACTAGCGGGGATCACAGATACGCAGTATTTT. It codes for CASSLLAGITDTQYF.